The clone carrying this T cell receptor beta chain came up many times. The antigen remains undetermined. These data come from a study of T-cell memory formation after mild COVID-19. Turning to the study itself: Clusters of TCRs were largely donor specific. Findings and caveats of the study: Proof of SARS-CoV-2 specificity was absent for the second-wave clones that crested on day 37.

The V gene's germline CDR1 is SEHNR and CDR2 FQNEAQ (reference sequence). Trimming removed 0 bases from V and 2 bases from J, with 19 bases in between. The CDR3 has 18 amino acids. TCRalpha and TCRbeta libraries used 5'RACE with constant-segment primers and UMIs. TCRdb re-called the 5' RACE reads with MiXCR, one entry per CDR3 protein. The sample carries hundreds of thousands of distinct CDR3 sequences, roughly 17% recorded once. The sequencing sample was made of PBMCs or a T cell subset sorted from them (not recorded which). The clonotype comes from an adult woman who had mild COVID-19 (a few samples of this study predate the infection). Cell type and time point are not known. The chain uses TRBV7-9 and TRBJ2-5; the D gene could be TRBD1 or TRBD2 (5 bases each). The CDR3: CASSLAAHRDVTQETQYF. The CDR3 DNA reads as TGTGCCAGCAGCTTAGCGGCCCACCGGGACGTGACACAAGAGACCCAGTACTTC.